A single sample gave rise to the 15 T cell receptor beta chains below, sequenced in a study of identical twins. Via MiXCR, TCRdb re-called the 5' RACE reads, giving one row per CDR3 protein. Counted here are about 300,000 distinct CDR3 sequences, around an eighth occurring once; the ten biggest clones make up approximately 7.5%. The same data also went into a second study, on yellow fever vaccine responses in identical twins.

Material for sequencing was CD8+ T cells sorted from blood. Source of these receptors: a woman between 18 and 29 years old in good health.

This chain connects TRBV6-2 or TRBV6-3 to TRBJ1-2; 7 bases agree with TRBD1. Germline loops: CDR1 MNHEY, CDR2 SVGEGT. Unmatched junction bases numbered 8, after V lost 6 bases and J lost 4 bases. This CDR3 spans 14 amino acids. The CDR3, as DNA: TGTGCCAGCAGGCCCCCGCAGGGGGGCTATGGCTACACCTTC. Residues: CASRPPQGGYGYTF.

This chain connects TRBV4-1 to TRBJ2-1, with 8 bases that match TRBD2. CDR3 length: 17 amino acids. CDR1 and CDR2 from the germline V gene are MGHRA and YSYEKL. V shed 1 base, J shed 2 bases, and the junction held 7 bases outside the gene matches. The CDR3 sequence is CASSQVITGGPYNEQFF. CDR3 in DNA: TGCGCCAGCAGCCAAGTTATTACGGGAGGGCCCTACAATGAGCAGTTCTTC.

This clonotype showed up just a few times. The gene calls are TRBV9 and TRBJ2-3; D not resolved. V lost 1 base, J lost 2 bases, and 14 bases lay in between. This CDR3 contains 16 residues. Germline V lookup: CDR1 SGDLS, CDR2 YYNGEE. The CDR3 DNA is TGTGCCAGCAGCGTATTCGGCGTTAGTCACACAGATACGCAGTATTTT. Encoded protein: CASSVFGVSHTDTQYF.

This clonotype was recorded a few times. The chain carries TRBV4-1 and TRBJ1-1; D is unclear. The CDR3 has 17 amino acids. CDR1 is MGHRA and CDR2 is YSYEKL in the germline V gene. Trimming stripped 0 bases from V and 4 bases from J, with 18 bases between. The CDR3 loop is CASSQEKGWTSSTEAFF. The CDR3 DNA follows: TGCGCCAGCAGCCAAGAGAAAGGTTGGACGTCGTCCACTGAAGCTTTCTTT.

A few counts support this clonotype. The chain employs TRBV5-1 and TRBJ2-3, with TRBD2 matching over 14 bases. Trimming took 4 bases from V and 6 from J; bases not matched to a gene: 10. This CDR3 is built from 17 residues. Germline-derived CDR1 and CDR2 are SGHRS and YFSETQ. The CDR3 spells CASSARLAGGPVDTQYF. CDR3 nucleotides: TGCGCCAGCAGCGCCCGACTAGCGGGGGGGCCGGTGGATACGCAGTATTTT.

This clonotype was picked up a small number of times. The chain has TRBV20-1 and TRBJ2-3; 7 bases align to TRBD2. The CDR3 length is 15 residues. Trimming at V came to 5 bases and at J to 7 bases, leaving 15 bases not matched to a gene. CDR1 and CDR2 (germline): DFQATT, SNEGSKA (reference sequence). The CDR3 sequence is CSAWGGGTIEYTQYF. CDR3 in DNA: TGCAGTGCTTGGGGGGGGGGAACTATAGAATATACGCAGTATTTT.

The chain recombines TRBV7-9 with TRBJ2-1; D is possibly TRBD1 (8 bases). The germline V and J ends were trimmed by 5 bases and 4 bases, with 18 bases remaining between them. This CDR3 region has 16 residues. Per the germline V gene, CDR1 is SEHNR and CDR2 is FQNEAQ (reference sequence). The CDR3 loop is CASSPRTGRDYNEQFF. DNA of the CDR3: TGTGCCAGCAGCCCCCGGACAGGGAGGGATTACAATGAGCAGTTCTTC.

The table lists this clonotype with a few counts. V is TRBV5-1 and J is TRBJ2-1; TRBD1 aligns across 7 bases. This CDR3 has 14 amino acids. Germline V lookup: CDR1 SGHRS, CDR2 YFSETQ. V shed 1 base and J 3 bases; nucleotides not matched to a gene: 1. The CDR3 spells CASSLQGVYNEQFF. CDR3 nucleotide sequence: TGCGCCAGCAGCTTGCAGGGGGTCTACAATGAGCAGTTCTTC.

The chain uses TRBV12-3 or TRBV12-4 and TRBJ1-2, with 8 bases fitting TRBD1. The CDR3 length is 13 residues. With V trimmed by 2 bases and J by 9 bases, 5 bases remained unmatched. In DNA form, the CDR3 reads TGTGCCAGCAGTTTAAAACAGGGGGATAGCTACACCTTC. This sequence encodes CASSLKQGDSYTF.

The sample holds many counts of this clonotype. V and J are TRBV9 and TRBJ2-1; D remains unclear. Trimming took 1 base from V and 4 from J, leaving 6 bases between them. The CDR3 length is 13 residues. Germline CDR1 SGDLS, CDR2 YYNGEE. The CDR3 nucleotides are TGTGCCAGCAGCGTACCCGGGTACAATGAGCAGTTCTTC. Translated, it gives CASSVPGYNEQFF.

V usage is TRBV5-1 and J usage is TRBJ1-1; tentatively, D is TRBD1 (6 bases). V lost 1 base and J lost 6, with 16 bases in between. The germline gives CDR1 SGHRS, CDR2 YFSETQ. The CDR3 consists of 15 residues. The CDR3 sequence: CASSLITGSWSEAFF. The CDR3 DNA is TGCGCCAGCAGCTTGATAACAGGGTCATGGTCTGAAGCTTTCTTT.

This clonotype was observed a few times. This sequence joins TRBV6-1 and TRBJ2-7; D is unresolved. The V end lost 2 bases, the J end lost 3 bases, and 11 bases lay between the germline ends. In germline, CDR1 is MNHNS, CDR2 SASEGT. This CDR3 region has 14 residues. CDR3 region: CASSEWKGNYEQYV. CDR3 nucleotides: TGTGCCAGCAGTGAATGGAAAGGGAACTACGAGCAGTACGTC.

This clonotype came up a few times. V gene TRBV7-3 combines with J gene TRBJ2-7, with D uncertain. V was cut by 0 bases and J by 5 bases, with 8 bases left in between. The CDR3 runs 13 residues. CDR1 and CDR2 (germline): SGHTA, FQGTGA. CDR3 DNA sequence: TGTGCCAGCAGCTTAACGGAGTTTGACGAGCAGTACTTC. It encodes CASSLTEFDEQYF.

CDR3 in DNA: TGTGCCACCAGCAGAGAGGCGGGGGGTATAACCGGGGAGCTGTTTTTT. It specifies CATSREAGGITGELFF. This chain joins TRBV15 and TRBJ2-2; TRBD2 agrees at 8 bases. This CDR3 is 16 amino acids long. The V segment lost 0 bases and the J segment 5 bases; nucleotides outside the gene matches: 5. Per germline, CDR1 LNHNV and CDR2 YYDKDF (reference sequence).

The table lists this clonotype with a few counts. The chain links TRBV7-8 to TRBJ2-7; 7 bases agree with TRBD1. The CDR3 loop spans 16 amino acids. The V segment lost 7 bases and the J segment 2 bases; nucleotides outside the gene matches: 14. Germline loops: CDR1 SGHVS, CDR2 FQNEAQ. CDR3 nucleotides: TGTGCCAGCAACTCTGAATTGACGGGACAGACCTACGAGCAGTACGTC. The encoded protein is CASNSELTGQTYEQYV.